This TCR beta chain was sequenced during a study of stem cell transplantation in POMP-related autoinflammatory disease. With respect to this clone: Its target is not known.

Profiling relied on immunoSEQ multiplex PCR, and the TCRdb table lists in-frame clones only, not all of them. Among some 4,900 clones listed, around 90% were seen once. Study results and caveats: Across all analyzed T-cell subsets, patients with PRAID tended toward reduced diversity and increased clonality.

Trimming removed 1 base at V and 3 bases at J, with 14 bases between. CDR1 and CDR2 from the germline V gene are LGHNA and YSLEER. The CDR3 sequence is 16 residues long. The TCR was taken from a human patient with POMP-related autoinflammation and immune dysregulation (PRAID). Some T cells may have come from the graft donor. This sample comprised CD8+ T cells from PBMCs, obtained after stem cell transplantation. V usage is TRBV4-3 and J usage is TRBJ2-3; D is tentatively TRBD1 or TRBD2 (6 bases each). CDR3 residues: CASSQGGGLGTDTQYF. CDR3 bases: TGCGCCAGCAGCCAAGGTGGGGGGCTAGGGACAGATACGCAGTATTTT.